The 2 T cell receptor beta chains below come from one sample, sequenced in a study of blood T cell repertoires in COVID-19. Clones were read by immunoSEQ multiplex PCR, and TCRdb kept only the in-frame ones, dropping some. The sample has 200,000 to 250,000 clones, more than 80% seen once. Sequencing was performed on peripheral blood. Every receptor here comes from a man between 25 and 39 years old who had recovered from COVID-19.

The count of this clone is one. Germline and junction disagree at one end, which may indicate a read error. V gene TRBV3-1 (or the pseudogene TRBV3-2) combines with J gene TRBJ2-3; 7 nucleotides agree with TRBD2. CDR3 size: 12 residues. CDR1 is LGHDT and CDR2 is YNNKEL in the germline V gene (reference sequence). In DNA, the CDR3 is TGTGCCAGCAGCCGAGAGGGAGAGGCGGGGGTTTTT. Translated: CASSREGEAGVF.

The DNA of the CDR3 is TGCGCCAGCAGCGGCACAACAGGGGCGTATGGCTACACCTTC. Encoded protein: CASSGTTGAYGYTF. The rearrangement links TRBV5-1 to TRBJ1-2; 7 bases fit TRBD1. Germline V CDR1 and CDR2: SGHRS, YFSETQ. The CDR3 spans 14 residues. Unmatched junction bases numbered 8, after V lost 4 bases and J lost 5 bases.